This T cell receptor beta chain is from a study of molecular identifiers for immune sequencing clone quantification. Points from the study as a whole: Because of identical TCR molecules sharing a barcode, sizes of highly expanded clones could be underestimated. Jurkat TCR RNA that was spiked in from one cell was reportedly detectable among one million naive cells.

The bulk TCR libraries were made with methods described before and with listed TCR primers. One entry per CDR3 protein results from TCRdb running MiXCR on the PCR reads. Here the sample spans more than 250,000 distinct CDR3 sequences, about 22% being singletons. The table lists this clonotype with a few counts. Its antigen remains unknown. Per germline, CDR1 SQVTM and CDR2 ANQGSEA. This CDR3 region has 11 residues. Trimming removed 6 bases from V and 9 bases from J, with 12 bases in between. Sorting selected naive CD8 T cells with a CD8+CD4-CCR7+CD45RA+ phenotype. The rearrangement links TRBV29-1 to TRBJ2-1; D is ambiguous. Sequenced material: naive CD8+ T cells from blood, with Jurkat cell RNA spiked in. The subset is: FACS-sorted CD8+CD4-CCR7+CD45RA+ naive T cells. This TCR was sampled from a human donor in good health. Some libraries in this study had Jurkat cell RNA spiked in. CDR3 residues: CSVPTPGEQFF. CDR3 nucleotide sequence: TGCAGCGTCCCTACCCCCGGTGAGCAGTTCTTC.